These 18 T cell receptor beta chains were all obtained from the same sample, sequenced in a study of CD8+CD57+ T cells in acquired aplastic anemia. The TCR beta profiling, which covered VDJ combination and CDR3 sequence, was carried out using genomic DNA as the template. Each CDR3 protein is one row after TCRdb ran MiXCR on the reads. The sample records under 200,000 distinct CDR3 sequences, about 45% being singletons. Patients chosen for sequencing had CD8+CD57+ cells that had expanded, as shown by flow cytometry. The source material was sorted CD4+, CD8+, or CD8+CD57+ T cells (not recorded which) from PBMCs. These receptors all come from a human donor with aplastic anemia.

This clonotype was observed a few times. The chain is built from TRBV7-8 and TRBJ2-7, with D hard to call. Germline V gives CDR1 SGHVS, CDR2 FQNEAQ. This CDR3 is 15 amino acids long. Trimming stripped 8 bases from V and 2 bases from J, with 19 bases between. CDR3 in amino acids: CASAPPPPNAYEQYF. CDR3 sequence (DNA): TGTGCCAGCGCTCCTCCCCCACCGAACGCCTACGAGCAGTACTTC.

This clonotype was counted a few times. V and J are TRBV20-1 and TRBJ1-1; possibly TRBD1 for D (6 bases). The CDR3 has 12 residues. The germline V gene encodes CDR1 DFQATT and CDR2 SNEGSKA (reference sequence). V lost 6 bases and J 8 bases, leaving 16 bases between the germline ends. DNA of the CDR3: TGCAGTGCGGGAGGGGGTTGGTCCGAAGCTTTCTTT. This translates into CSAGGGWSEAFF.

The CDR3 nucleotides are TGTGCCAGCAGCTTAGCCGGGACAGGGGTCACTGAAGCTTTCTTT. Translated, it gives CASSLAGTGVTEAFF. The chain links TRBV7-6 to TRBJ1-1, with 10 bases lining up with TRBD1. V lost 0 bases, J lost 4 bases, and 2 bases stayed unmatched. Germline V gene sequence: CDR1 SGHVS, CDR2 FNYEAQ. The CDR3 has 15 residues. The full variable domain, completed using reference TRBV7-6 and TRBJ1-1, is GAGVSQSPRYKVTKRGQDVALRCDPISGHVSLYWYRQALGQGPEFLTYFNYEAQQDKSGLPNDRFSAERPEGSISTLTIQRTEQRDSAMYRCASSLAGTGVTEAFFGQGTRLTVV.

V usage is TRBV19 and J usage is TRBJ2-7; 10 bases line up with TRBD1. In germline, CDR1 is LNHDA, CDR2 SQIVND (reference sequence). The length of the CDR3 is 13 residues. The trim removed 6 bases at V and 5 bases at J, leaving 4 bases unmatched. The CDR3 loop is CASRPGQGNEQYF. The DNA for the CDR3 is TGTGCCAGTAGACCGGGACAGGGGAACGAGCAGTACTTC.

In this sample, this clonotype turned up a few times. CDR3 sequence (DNA): TGCGCCAGCAGTCTTGGGACAGTCAATCAGCCCCAGCATTTT. Residues: CASSLGTVNQPQHF. This sequence joins TRBV5-1 and TRBJ1-5, with 7 bases identical to TRBD1. CDR1 and CDR2 (germline): SGHRS, YFSETQ. This CDR3 contains 14 residues. The junction had 5 bases not matched to a gene; V was cut back by 5 bases and J by 3 bases.

This chain connects TRBV10-1 to TRBJ1-1, with TRBD1 matching 10 bases. This CDR3 region has 15 residues. V dropped 4 bases and J dropped 4; count of bases not matched to a gene: 6. CDR1 and CDR2 from the germline V gene are WNHNN and SYGVQD (reference sequence). The CDR3 loop reads CASSGSGQGSTEAFF. The CDR3 DNA follows: TGCGCCAGCAGTGGGTCGGGACAGGGGAGCACTGAAGCTTTCTTT.

The rearrangement joins TRBV19 to TRBJ2-3; 10 positions match TRBD2. Germline V gives CDR1 LNHDA, CDR2 SQIVND (reference sequence). The junction had 7 bases not matched to a gene; V was cut back by 10 bases and J by 3 bases. This CDR3 region has 14 residues. CDR3 loop: CATRSGRGTDTQYF. For the CDR3, the DNA is TGTGCCACCAGGAGCGGGAGGGGGACAGATACGCAGTATTTT. The whole variable domain, filled in from reference TRBV19 and TRBJ2-3, reads DGGITQSPKYLFRKEGQNVTLSCEQNLNHDAMYWYRQDPGQGLRLIYYSQIVNDFQKGDIAEGYSVSREKKESFPLTVTSAQKNPTAFYLCATRSGRGTDTQYFGPGTRLTVL.

The chain employs TRBV15 and TRBJ1-5; D is uncertain. The V and J ends lost 0 bases and 4 bases respectively, with 7 bases between them. CDR3 length equals 14 residues. Germline values: CDR1 LNHNV, CDR2 YYDKDF (reference sequence). The CDR3 spells CATSRDALNQPQHF. CDR3 nucleotide sequence: TGTGCCACCAGCAGAGATGCCCTAAATCAGCCCCAGCATTTT.

The CDR3 protein is CASSLGDRVLSFQYF. The CDR3 coding sequence is TGCGCCAGCAGCTTGGGGGACAGGGTTCTTTCTTTTCAGTACTTC. The chain couples TRBV5-1 to TRBJ2-7; TRBD1 agrees at 9 bases. The J segment lost 10 bases and the V segment lost 0 bases, leaving 11 bases of the junction unmatched. The CDR3 spans 15 residues. Germline V gene lookup returns CDR1 SGHRS and CDR2 YFSETQ. The full variable domain, completed using reference TRBV5-1 and TRBJ2-7, is KAGVTQTPRYLIKTRGQQVTLSCSPISGHRSVSWYQQTPGQGLQFLFEYFSETQRNKGNFPGRFSGRQFSNSRSEMNVSTLELGDSALYLCASSLGDRVLSFQYFGPGTRLTVT.

The sample holds many counts of this clonotype. The J gene is TRBJ2-1, the V gene TRBV4-2; D might be TRBD1 (6 bases). This CDR3 is 13 amino acids long. In germline, CDR1 is LGHNA, CDR2 YNFKEQ. Trimming shortened V by 8 bases and J by 8 bases, and 16 bases separated the two germline ends. The CDR3 DNA reads TGTGCCAGCCCAGGGGCCGTTAGGGATGAGCAGTTCTTC. As protein: CASPGAVRDEQFF.

This clonotype was counted ten times or more. The V gene is TRBV7-2, the J gene TRBJ2-5; D may be TRBD1 (6 bases). The CDR3 consists of 13 residues. Trimming left V 7 bases short and J 7 bases short, with 16 bases between. Germline CDR1 and CDR2: SGHTA and FQGNSA. The CDR3 coding sequence is TGTGCCAGCACCCGAGAACAGGGTCGGACCCAGTACTTC. It translates to CASTREQGRTQYF. Together with reference TRBV7-2 and TRBJ2-5, the CDR3 gives the full variable domain: GAGVSQSPSNKVTEKGKDVELRCDPISGHTALYWYRQSLGQGLEFLIYFQGNSAPDKSGLPSDRFSAERTGGSVSTLTIQRTQQEDSAVYLCASTREQGRTQYFGPGTRLLVL.

There are many counts of this clonotype. This chain links TRBV12-3 or TRBV12-4 with TRBJ1-1; D is perhaps TRBD1 (5 bases). The V gene lost 3 bases and the J gene lost 8 bases, with 7 bases spanning the gap. CDR3 length: 11 amino acids. The CDR3 loop is CASSLGVEAFF. For the CDR3, the DNA is TGTGCCAGCAGTTTGGGGGTCGAAGCTTTCTTT.

This chain connects TRBV29-1 to TRBJ1-2; 7 nucleotides align to TRBD1. With V trimmed by 7 bases and J by 6 bases, 8 bases remained unmatched. The CDR3 has 12 amino acids. Germline values: CDR1 SQVTM, CDR2 ANQGSEA. CDR3 loop: CSGFDREDGYTF. CDR3 nucleotide sequence: TGCAGCGGTTTCGACAGGGAGGATGGCTACACCTTC.

About this clonotype itself: This may stem from a read error, because a much larger clone lies one nucleotide away. V and J are TRBV5-1 and TRBJ2-3; D not certain. Germline values: CDR1 SGHRS, CDR2 YFSETQ. V gave up 3 bases and J gave up 5 bases, with 13 bases separating them. The CDR3 has 14 residues. The CDR3: CASSSILGIDTQYF. The CDR3 bases are TGCGCCAGCAGCTCCATCCTCGGCATAGATACGCAGTATTTT.

The V call is TRBV4-3, the J call TRBJ1-2; 10 positions agree with TRBD1. J gave up 8 bases and V 4 bases, and 13 bases lay outside the gene matches. Per the germline V gene, CDR1 is LGHNA and CDR2 is YSLEER. The CDR3 is 16 amino acids. CDR3 coding DNA: TGCGCCAGCAGCCCAATACTATCGGGACAGGGGAGCGGCTACACCTTC. Its protein is CASSPILSGQGSGYTF.

The rearrangement uses TRBV29-1 and TRBJ2-2, with 15 nucleotides matching TRBD2. V dropped 5 bases and J dropped 0; count of bases not matched to a gene: 7. There are 18 residues in the CDR3. Germline loops: CDR1 SQVTM, CDR2 ANQGSEA. The CDR3 is CSVPTGLAGGPNTGELFF. The CDR3 DNA follows: TGCAGCGTTCCGACCGGACTAGCGGGAGGGCCGAACACCGGGGAGCTGTTTTTT.

This clonotype appeared many times. The CDR3 sequence: CASNKGTDHYEQYF. DNA for the CDR3: TGTGCCAGCAACAAAGGGACAGATCACTACGAGCAGTACTTC. The chain couples TRBV7-2 to TRBJ2-7; TRBD1 agrees at 7 bases. Germline V lookup: CDR1 SGHTA, CDR2 FQGNSA. V lost 7 bases, J lost 3 bases, and 9 bases stayed unmatched. This CDR3 is built from 14 residues.

As to this clonotype: A much larger clonotype is one base distant, so this may be a read error. The genes are TRBV9 and TRBJ2-1, with 8 bases matching TRBD2. The V and J ends lost 4 bases and 9 bases, in that order; junction bases with no gene match: 15. The CDR3 covers 16 residues. Germline-derived CDR1 and CDR2 are SGDLS and YYNGEE. This CDR3 is CASSPRTSRRAREQFF. The DNA of the CDR3 is TGTGCCAGCAGCCCCCGGACTAGCAGGAGGGCCCGTGAGCAGTTCTTC. The full variable domain, completed using reference TRBV9 and TRBJ2-1, is DSGVTQTPKHLITATGQRVTLRCSPRSGDLSVYWYQQSLDQGLQFLIQYYNGEERAKGNILERFSAQQFPDLHSELNLSSLELGDSALYFCASSPRTSRRAREQFFGPGTRLTVL.